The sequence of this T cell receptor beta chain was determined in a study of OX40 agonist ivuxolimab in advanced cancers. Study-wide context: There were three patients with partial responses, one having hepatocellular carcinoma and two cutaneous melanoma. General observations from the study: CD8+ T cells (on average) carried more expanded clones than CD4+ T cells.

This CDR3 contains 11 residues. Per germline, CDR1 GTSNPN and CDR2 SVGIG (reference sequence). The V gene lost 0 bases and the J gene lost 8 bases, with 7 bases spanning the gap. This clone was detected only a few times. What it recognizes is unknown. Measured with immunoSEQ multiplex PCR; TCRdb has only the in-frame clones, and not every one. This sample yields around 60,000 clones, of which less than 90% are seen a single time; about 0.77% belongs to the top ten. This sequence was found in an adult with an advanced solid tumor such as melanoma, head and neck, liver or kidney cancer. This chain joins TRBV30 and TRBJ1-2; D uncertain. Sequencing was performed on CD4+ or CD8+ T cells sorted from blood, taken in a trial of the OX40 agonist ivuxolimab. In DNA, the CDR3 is TGTGCCTGGAGTGTTACCCACGGCTACACCTTC. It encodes CAWSVTHGYTF.